This T cell receptor (beta chain) emerged from a study of blood T cell repertoires in COVID-19. Study-level background: T cells, B-cell-depleted T cells, or PBMCs provided the cDNA or gDNA that served as material.

CDR1 is LNHDA, CDR2 SQIVND, per germline (reference sequence). The V gene end was trimmed by 5 bases and the J gene end by 2 bases; junction bases not matched to a gene: 6. The CDR3 runs 16 residues. How the authors handled the data: Nucleated cell counts were estimated from reference gene primer amplification. Assay used: immunoSEQ multiplex PCR; TCRdb lists only in-frame clones, some missing. The V and J calls and clone size were taken over from that table, and D and trimming were inferred from the DNA. The table has over 60,000 clones, approximately 88% seen once. Sequencing was performed on peripheral blood. This TCR was sampled from a human donor in a cohort sampled during active COVID-19. V is TRBV19 and J is TRBJ1-3, with 10 bases matching TRBD1. CDR3 residues: CASSDDRGQPGNTIYF. The CDR3 DNA sequence: TGTGCCAGTAGTGACGACAGGGGGCAGCCTGGAAACACCATATATTTT.